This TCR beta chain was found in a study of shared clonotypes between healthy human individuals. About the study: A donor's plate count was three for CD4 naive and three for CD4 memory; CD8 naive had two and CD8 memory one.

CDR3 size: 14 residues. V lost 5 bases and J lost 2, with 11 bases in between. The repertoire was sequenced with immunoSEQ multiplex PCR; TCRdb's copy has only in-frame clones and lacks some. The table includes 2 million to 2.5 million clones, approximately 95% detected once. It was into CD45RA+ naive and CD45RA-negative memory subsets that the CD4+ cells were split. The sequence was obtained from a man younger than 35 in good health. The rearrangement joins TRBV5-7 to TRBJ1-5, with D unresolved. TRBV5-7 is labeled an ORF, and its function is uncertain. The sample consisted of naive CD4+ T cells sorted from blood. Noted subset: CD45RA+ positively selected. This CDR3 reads CASRNTRGNQPQHF. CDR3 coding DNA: TGTGCCAGCAGGAATACTAGGGGCAATCAGCCCCAGCATTTT.